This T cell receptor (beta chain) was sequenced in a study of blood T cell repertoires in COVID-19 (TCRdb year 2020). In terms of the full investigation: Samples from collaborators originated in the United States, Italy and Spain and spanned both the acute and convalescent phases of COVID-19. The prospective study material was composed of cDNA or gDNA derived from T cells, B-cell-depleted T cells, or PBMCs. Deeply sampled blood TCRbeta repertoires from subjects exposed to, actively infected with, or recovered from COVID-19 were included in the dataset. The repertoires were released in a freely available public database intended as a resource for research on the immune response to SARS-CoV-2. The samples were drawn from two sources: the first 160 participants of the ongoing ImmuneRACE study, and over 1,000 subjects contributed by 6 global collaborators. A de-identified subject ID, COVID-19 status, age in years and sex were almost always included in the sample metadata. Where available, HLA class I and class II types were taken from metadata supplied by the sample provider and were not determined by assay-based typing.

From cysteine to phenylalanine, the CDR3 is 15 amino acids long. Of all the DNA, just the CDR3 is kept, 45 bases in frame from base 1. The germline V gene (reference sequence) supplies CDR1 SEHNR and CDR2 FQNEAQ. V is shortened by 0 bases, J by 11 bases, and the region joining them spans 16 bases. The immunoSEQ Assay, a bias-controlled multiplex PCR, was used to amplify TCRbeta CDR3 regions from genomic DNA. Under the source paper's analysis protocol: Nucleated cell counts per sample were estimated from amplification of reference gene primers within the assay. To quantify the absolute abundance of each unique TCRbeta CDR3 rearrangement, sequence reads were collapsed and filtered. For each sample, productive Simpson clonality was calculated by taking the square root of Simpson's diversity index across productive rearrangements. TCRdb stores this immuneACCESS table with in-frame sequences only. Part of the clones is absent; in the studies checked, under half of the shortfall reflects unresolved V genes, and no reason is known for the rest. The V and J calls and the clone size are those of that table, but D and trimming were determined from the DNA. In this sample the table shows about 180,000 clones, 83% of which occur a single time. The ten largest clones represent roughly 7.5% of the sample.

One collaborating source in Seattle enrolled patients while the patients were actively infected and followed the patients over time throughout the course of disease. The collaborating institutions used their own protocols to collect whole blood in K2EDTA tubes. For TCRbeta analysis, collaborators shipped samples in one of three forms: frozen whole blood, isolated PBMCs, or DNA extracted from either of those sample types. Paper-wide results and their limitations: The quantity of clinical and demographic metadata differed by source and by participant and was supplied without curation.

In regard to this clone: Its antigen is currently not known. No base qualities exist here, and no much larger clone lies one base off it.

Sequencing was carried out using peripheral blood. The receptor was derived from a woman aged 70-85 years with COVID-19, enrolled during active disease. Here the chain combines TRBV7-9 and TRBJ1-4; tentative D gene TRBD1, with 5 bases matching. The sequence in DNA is TGTGCCAGCAGCTTAGCGGCGGGGCTTAAAGAGAAACTGTTTTTT. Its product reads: CASSLAAGLKEKLFF.